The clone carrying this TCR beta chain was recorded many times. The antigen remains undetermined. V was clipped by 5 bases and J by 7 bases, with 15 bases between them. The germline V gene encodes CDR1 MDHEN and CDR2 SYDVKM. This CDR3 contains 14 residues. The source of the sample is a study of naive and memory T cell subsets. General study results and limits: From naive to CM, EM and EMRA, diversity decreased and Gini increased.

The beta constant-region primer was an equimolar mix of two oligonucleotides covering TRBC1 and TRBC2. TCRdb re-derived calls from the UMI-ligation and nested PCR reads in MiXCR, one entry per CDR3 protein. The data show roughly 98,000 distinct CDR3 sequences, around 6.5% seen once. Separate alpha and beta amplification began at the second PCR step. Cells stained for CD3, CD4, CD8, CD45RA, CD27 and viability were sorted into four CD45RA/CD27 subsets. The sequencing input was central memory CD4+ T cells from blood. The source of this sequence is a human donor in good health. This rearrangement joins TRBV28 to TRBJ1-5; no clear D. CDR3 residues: CASSRPRVSQPQHF. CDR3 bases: TGTGCCAGCAGTCGCCCGAGGGTTTCCCAGCCCCAGCATTTT. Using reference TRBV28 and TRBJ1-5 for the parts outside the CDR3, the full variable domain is DVKVTQSSRYLVKRTGEKVFLECVQDMDHENMFWYRQDPGLGLRLIYFSYDVKMKEKGDIPEGYSVSREKKERFSLILESASTNQTSMYLCASSRPRVSQPQHFGDGTRLSIL.